The clone carrying this TCR beta chain is a singleton in its sample. The antigen is undetermined. PCR used 60 Vbeta primers and 13 Jbeta primers. Authors' analysis steps: About 11 million of around 85 million unique TCR beta chains were shared, per a later count. Produced via immunoSEQ multiplex PCR; TCRdb's table is partial and in-frame only. The DNA was the basis for D and trimming; V, J and clone size are from that table. The sample carries about 90,000 clones, 65% to 80% recorded once. The germline gives CDR1 SGHTA, CDR2 FQGNSA. J lost 6 bases, V lost 2 bases, and 7 bases had no gene match. The CDR3 sequence is 16 residues long. This specimen comes from a study of cytomegalovirus exposure and HLA in healthy donors. On the study more broadly: Roughly 92 million unique TCRs, all from HLA-typed donors, were included in an early release of the data.

General study results and limits: Across HLA loci, a later analysis found differing TCR association rates, with DRB1 most and HLA-C fewest.

The clonotype was recovered from a woman under 30 in good health and CMV-seropositive. Sequenced sample: PBMCs. This chain joins TRBV7-2 and TRBJ1-5; 10 nucleotides match TRBD1. The CDR3 spells CASSLPLGTGAQPQHF. The CDR3 DNA sequence: TGTGCCAGCAGCTTACCCCTCGGGACAGGGGCTCAGCCCCAGCATTTT.